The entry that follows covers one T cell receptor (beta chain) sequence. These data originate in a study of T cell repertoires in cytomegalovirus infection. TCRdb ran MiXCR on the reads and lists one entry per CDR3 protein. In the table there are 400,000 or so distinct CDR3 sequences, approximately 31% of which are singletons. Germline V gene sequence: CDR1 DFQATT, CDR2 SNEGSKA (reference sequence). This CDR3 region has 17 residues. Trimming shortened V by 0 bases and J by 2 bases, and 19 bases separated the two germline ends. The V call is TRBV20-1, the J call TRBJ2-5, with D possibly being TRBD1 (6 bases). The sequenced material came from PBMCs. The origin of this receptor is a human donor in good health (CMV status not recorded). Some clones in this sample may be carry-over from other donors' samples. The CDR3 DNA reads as TGCAGTGCTAGAGATCCTTGGCCCAGGGGTCCGCAAGAGACCCAGTACTTC. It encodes CSARDPWPRGPQETQYF.